These T cell receptor beta chains were read from a single sample in a study of cytomegalovirus exposure and HLA in healthy donors. Clones were sequenced by immunoSEQ multiplex PCR, and TCRdb holds only the in-frame ones, with some missing. The sample yields fewer than 110,000 clones, around three quarters seen once. Sequenced: PBMCs. These receptors were taken from a man aged 30-40 years in good health and CMV-seronegative. The CDR3 runs from the conserved cysteine through the conserved F or W. A D gene is named only where the DNA matches it firmly. Size is stated for part of the rows, as once, few or many counts, or as a class when the clone is expanded.

j_call: TRBJ1-2; d_call: .; v_call: TRBV28; clone_size: .; cdr3_nt: TGTGCCAGCACGGAGGTTTCCTATGGCTACACCTTC; cdr3_aa: CASTEVSYGYTF
j_call: TRBJ2-6; d_call: .; v_call: TRBV7-9; clone_size: .; cdr3_nt: TGTGCCAGCAGCTTAGGGGGGCCGGACGGAATCTCTGGGGCCAACGTCCTGACTTTC; cdr3_aa: CASSLGGPDGISGANVLTF
j_call: TRBJ2-5; d_call: TRBD1; v_call: TRBV5-1; clone_size: .; cdr3_nt: TGCGCCAGCAGCTTAACAGGGGTGGTTTCGGAGACCCAGTACTTC; cdr3_aa: CASSLTGVVSETQYF
j_call: TRBJ2-7; d_call: .; v_call: TRBV29-1; clone_size: once; cdr3_nt: TGCAGCGTTGAGGTTACAGGTGGGGCCTACGAGCAGTACTTC; cdr3_aa: CSVEVTGGAYEQYF
j_call: TRBJ1-5; d_call: TRBD1; v_call: TRBV4-2; clone_size: .; cdr3_nt: TGTGCCAGCAGCCTGGAATTGGGACAGCTTATCACCCAGCATTTT; cdr3_aa: CASSLELGQLITQHF
j_call: TRBJ2-2; d_call: .; v_call: TRBV5-1; clone_size: .; cdr3_nt: TGCGCCAGCAGCTTGACTTCGAACACCGGGGAGCTGTTTTTT; cdr3_aa: CASSLTSNTGELFF
j_call: TRBJ2-5; d_call: TRBD1; v_call: TRBV9; clone_size: .; cdr3_nt: TGTGCCAGCAGCGTAGGGTCACAGGGGGTTCAAGAGACCCAGTACTTC; cdr3_aa: CASSVGSQGVQETQYF
j_call: TRBJ2-1; d_call: .; v_call: TRBV7-3; clone_size: .; cdr3_nt: TGTGCCAGTAAAGATGGGCCGACCGACAATGAGCAGTTCTTC; cdr3_aa: CASKDGPTDNEQFF
j_call: TRBJ2-1; d_call: TRBD1; v_call: TRBV19; clone_size: .; cdr3_nt: TGTGCCAGTACCCCGACAGGGACCTACAATGAGCAGTTCTTC; cdr3_aa: CASTPTGTYNEQFF
j_call: TRBJ2-5; d_call: .; v_call: TRBV18; clone_size: .; cdr3_nt: TGTGCCAGCTCACCGCGCGACAGCCAAGAGACCCAGTACTTC; cdr3_aa: CASSPRDSQETQYF
j_call: TRBJ2-7; d_call: TRBD1; v_call: TRBV18; clone_size: .; cdr3_nt: TGTGCCAGCTCACCAGAAAGGGACAGGGGGTTCTACGAGCAGTACTTC; cdr3_aa: CASSPERDRGFYEQYF
j_call: TRBJ2-2; d_call: TRBD2; v_call: TRBV13; clone_size: once; cdr3_nt: TGTGCCAGCAGCTCCTCTCCTCTAGCGGGAGTTGGCGGGGAGCTGTTTTTT; cdr3_aa: CASSSSPLAGVGGELFF
j_call: TRBJ2-1; d_call: TRBD2; v_call: TRBV18; clone_size: .; cdr3_nt: TGTGCCAGCTCACCACTGACTAGCGGGTTGAACAATGAGCAGTTCTTC; cdr3_aa: CASSPLTSGLNNEQFF
j_call: TRBJ2-7; d_call: .; v_call: TRBV30; clone_size: few; cdr3_nt: TGTGCCTGGAGCGGTGGGGGCGGGAGAGACCACGAGCAGTACTTC; cdr3_aa: CAWSGGGGRDHEQYF
j_call: TRBJ1-6; d_call: TRBD1; v_call: TRBV13; clone_size: .; cdr3_nt: TGTGCCAGCAGCTTGGGGGACAGGCGGGCCCGAAATTCACCCCTCCACTTT; cdr3_aa: CASSLGDRRARNSPLHF
j_call: TRBJ2-7; d_call: TRBD2; v_call: TRBV9; clone_size: .; cdr3_nt: TGTGCCAGCAGCGTAGGACTAGCGGGAGGTTACGAGCAGTACTTC; cdr3_aa: CASSVGLAGGYEQYF
j_call: TRBJ2-3; d_call: .; v_call: TRBV28; clone_size: .; cdr3_nt: TGTGCCAGCAGTTTATATCAGGGCCCCCACACAGATACGCAGTATTTT; cdr3_aa: CASSLYQGPHTDTQYF
j_call: TRBJ2-1; d_call: TRBD2; v_call: TRBV15; clone_size: once; cdr3_nt: TGTGCCACCAGCTCGGAGTTAGGCGGGAGGGTACACAATGAGCAGTTCTTC; cdr3_aa: CATSSELGGRVHNEQFF
j_call: TRBJ1-5; d_call: TRBD1; v_call: TRBV11-2; clone_size: .; cdr3_nt: TGTGCCAGCAGTTCGGACAGGGGACAGCCCCAGCATTTT; cdr3_aa: CASSSDRGQPQHF
j_call: TRBJ2-3; d_call: TRBD1; v_call: TRBV4-1; clone_size: .; cdr3_nt: TGCGCCAGCAGCCGTATAACCGGGACAGAGAGCACAGATACGCAGTATTTT; cdr3_aa: CASSRITGTESTDTQYF
j_call: TRBJ1-5; d_call: TRBD1; v_call: TRBV7-2; clone_size: .; cdr3_nt: TGCGCCAGCAGCAAGACGACAGGGAATAGCAATCAGCCCCAGCATTTT; cdr3_aa: CASSKTTGNSNQPQHF
j_call: TRBJ1-2; d_call: TRBD1; v_call: TRBV6-5; clone_size: .; cdr3_nt: TGTGCCAGCAGTTACTCGAGGACAGGGGGATATGGCTACACCTTC; cdr3_aa: CASSYSRTGGYGYTF
j_call: TRBJ1-1; d_call: .; v_call: TRBV5-6; clone_size: .; cdr3_nt: TGTGCCAGCAGCTTGGTCTTAGGGGGGAACACTGAAGCTTTCTTT; cdr3_aa: CASSLVLGGNTEAFF
j_call: TRBJ1-1; d_call: .; v_call: TRBV5-4; clone_size: .; cdr3_nt: TGTGCCAGCAGCTTGCGGACTACCGGGACCATCTTT; cdr3_aa: CASSLRTTGTIF
j_call: TRBJ2-3; d_call: .; v_call: TRBV4-2; clone_size: .; cdr3_nt: TGTGCCAGCAGCCAAGAAGGAGGGTCAGATACGCAGTATTTT; cdr3_aa: CASSQEGGSDTQYF
j_call: TRBJ2-3; d_call: .; v_call: TRBV5-6; clone_size: .; cdr3_nt: TGTGCCAGTACGGCGGGAAGCACAGATACGCAGTATTTT; cdr3_aa: CASTAGSTDTQYF
j_call: TRBJ2-3; d_call: TRBD2; v_call: TRBV5-1; clone_size: .; cdr3_nt: TGCGCCAGCAGCTTAGTTACTCGACTAGCGAGCACAGATACGCAGTATTTT; cdr3_aa: CASSLVTRLASTDTQYF
j_call: TRBJ2-7; d_call: TRBD2; v_call: TRBV5-1; clone_size: .; cdr3_nt: TGCGCCAGCAGCTTGTCTCTGGGGACTAGTCCCTACGAGCAGTACTTC; cdr3_aa: CASSLSLGTSPYEQYF
j_call: TRBJ2-7; d_call: TRBD2; v_call: TRBV6-5; clone_size: few; cdr3_nt: TGTGCCAGCAGTTACTCGTCAGCGGGGGGGCGCGAGCAGTACTTC; cdr3_aa: CASSYSSAGGREQYF
j_call: TRBJ1-1; d_call: .; v_call: TRBV10-3; clone_size: .; cdr3_nt: TGTGCCATCAGTGGTCAGCCAGGGGTGTCTGAAGCTTTCTTT; cdr3_aa: CAISGQPGVSEAFF
j_call: TRBJ1-2; d_call: .; v_call: TRBV7-9; clone_size: .; cdr3_nt: TGTGCCAGCAGCTTAGCAGGGGCGCGGGGCTACACCTTC; cdr3_aa: CASSLAGARGYTF
j_call: TRBJ2-5; d_call: TRBD2; v_call: TRBV6-1; clone_size: few; cdr3_nt: TGTGCCAGCAGTGACTATGCGGGAGGGGCGACAGAGCAGTACTTC; cdr3_aa: CASSDYAGGATEQYF
j_call: TRBJ2-1; d_call: .; v_call: TRBV7-9; clone_size: once; cdr3_nt: TGTGCCAGCACGGTAGACTCGGAGCAGTTCTTC; cdr3_aa: CASTVDSEQFF
j_call: TRBJ2-2; d_call: .; v_call: TRBV18; clone_size: once; cdr3_nt: TGTGCCAGCTCCATCCGGGGGTCCAACGGGGAGCTGTTTTTT; cdr3_aa: CASSIRGSNGELFF
j_call: TRBJ2-3; d_call: TRBD2; v_call: TRBV5-1; clone_size: .; cdr3_nt: TGCGCCAGCAGCTCCGGGACTAGCGGGATGAGAACAGATACGCAGTATTTT; cdr3_aa: CASSSGTSGMRTDTQYF
j_call: TRBJ1-2; d_call: .; v_call: TRBV7-8; clone_size: few; cdr3_nt: TGTGCCAGCAGCTTTGCGGACAGAGCTAACTATGGCTACACCTTC; cdr3_aa: CASSFADRANYGYTF
j_call: TRBJ2-7; d_call: TRBD1; v_call: TRBV7-9; clone_size: .; cdr3_nt: TGTGCCAGCAGCCCCCACGGGGACAGGGGGCTTTACGAGCAGTACTTC; cdr3_aa: CASSPHGDRGLYEQYF
j_call: TRBJ1-2; d_call: TRBD1; v_call: TRBV19; clone_size: .; cdr3_nt: TGTGCCAGTAGTGAAACAGGGGGCGCGATTGGCTACACCTTC; cdr3_aa: CASSETGGAIGYTF
j_call: TRBJ1-4; d_call: .; v_call: TRBV2; clone_size: .; cdr3_nt: TGTGCCAGCAGCACATATGACAGAACCCCTGAAAAACTGTTTTTT; cdr3_aa: CASSTYDRTPEKLFF
j_call: TRBJ2-7; d_call: TRBD2; v_call: TRBV6-6; clone_size: .; cdr3_nt: TGTGCCAGCAGATGGCGGGAGGCCCTTGGTTTCTACGAGCAGTACTTC; cdr3_aa: CASRWREALGFYEQYF
j_call: TRBJ1-1; d_call: .; v_call: TRBV9; clone_size: .; cdr3_nt: TGTGCCAGCAGCGGGGGGGGATCCGAGGTTCCTTTCTTT; cdr3_aa: CASSGGGSEVPFF
j_call: TRBJ1-6; d_call: TRBD1; v_call: TRBV11-2; clone_size: .; cdr3_nt: TGTGCCAGCAGCTTAGATAGGGTGACAGGGGATTCACCCCTCCACTTT; cdr3_aa: CASSLDRVTGDSPLHF
j_call: TRBJ1-5; d_call: TRBD1; v_call: TRBV18; clone_size: .; cdr3_nt: TGTGCCAGCTCACCAAACAGGGGTGTGGAGCAGCCCCAGCATTTT; cdr3_aa: CASSPNRGVEQPQHF
j_call: TRBJ1-1; d_call: .; v_call: TRBV30; clone_size: .; cdr3_nt: TGTGCCTGGAGTTCCCACAGGGCCGGGGACCGTGAAGCTTTCTTT; cdr3_aa: CAWSSHRAGDREAFF
j_call: TRBJ2-3; d_call: .; v_call: TRBV11-2; clone_size: .; cdr3_nt: TGTGCCAGCAGCTTAGTTTCAGGGCCAGATACGCAGTATTTT; cdr3_aa: CASSLVSGPDTQYF
j_call: TRBJ1-4; d_call: .; v_call: TRBV19; clone_size: few; cdr3_nt: TGTGCCAGCGGGGGACGGGGCAGTCAAAATGAAAAACTGTTTTTT; cdr3_aa: CASGGRGSQNEKLFF
j_call: TRBJ1-2; d_call: .; v_call: TRBV27; clone_size: .; cdr3_nt: TGTGCCAGCAGTCCCAGGGAGGGTCGGGGCTACACCTTC; cdr3_aa: CASSPREGRGYTF
j_call: TRBJ1-1; d_call: TRBD1; v_call: TRBV5-1; clone_size: once; cdr3_nt: TGCGCCAGCAGCCATCAACCCCCCCGACAGGGAGTGAACACTGAAGCTTTCTTT; cdr3_aa: CASSHQPPRQGVNTEAFF
j_call: TRBJ1-6; d_call: .; v_call: TRBV25-1; clone_size: .; cdr3_nt: TGTGCCAGCAGTGAGCGTTTAGGGAGACCAAATTCACCCCTCCACTTT; cdr3_aa: CASSERLGRPNSPLHF
j_call: TRBJ1-6; d_call: .; v_call: TRBV2; clone_size: few; cdr3_nt: TGTGCCAGCAGTGAACGGGGGGTTTCCTATAATTCACCCCTCCACTTT; cdr3_aa: CASSERGVSYNSPLHF
j_call: TRBJ2-4; d_call: .; v_call: TRBV18; clone_size: few; cdr3_nt: TGTGCCAGCTCACCACCCGGTGAGGGTCGGGCCAAAAACATTCAGTACTTC; cdr3_aa: CASSPPGEGRAKNIQYF
j_call: TRBJ1-2; d_call: TRBD1; v_call: TRBV4-2; clone_size: .; cdr3_nt: TGTGCCAGCAGCCAAGGACAGGGGGCTGAAGGCTACACCTTC; cdr3_aa: CASSQGQGAEGYTF
j_call: TRBJ2-3; d_call: TRBD2; v_call: TRBV27; clone_size: once; cdr3_nt: TGTGCCAGCAGACTAGCGGGATTGGCAGATACGCAGTATTTT; cdr3_aa: CASRLAGLADTQYF